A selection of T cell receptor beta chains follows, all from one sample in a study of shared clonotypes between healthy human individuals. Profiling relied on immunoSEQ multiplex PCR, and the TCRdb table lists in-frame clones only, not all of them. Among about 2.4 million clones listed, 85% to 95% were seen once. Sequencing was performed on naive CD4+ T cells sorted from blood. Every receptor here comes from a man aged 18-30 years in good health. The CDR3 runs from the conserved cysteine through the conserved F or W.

CAWATGQRNTIYF | TRBV30
CAWRLYSGNTIYF | TRBV30
CASSPRTVSYEQYF | TRBV18
CSVRQGTYGYTF | TRBV29-1
CASSVAGDTYNEQFF | TRBV9
CATSSRDSYEQYF | TRBV15
CASTRGGEQYF | TRBV5-4
CASSNLAGGSYEQYF | TRBV19
CASSGARDRSYNEQFF | TRBV6-1
CASGDRAAADTQYF | TRBV28
CASRTGTALIYEQYF | TRBV6-6
CASSQERGGLQETQYF | TRBV5-4
CASSLGLAKGGEETQYF | TRBV11-2
CASSPGTGRSGANVLTF | TRBV28
CASSPWDRVHEQYF | TRBV6-1
CAISDAGTNTEAFF | TRBV10-3
CASKTGATQETQYF | TRBV5-4
CASSLTYSTAFYGYTF | TRBV5-1
CASRKETQYF | TRBV6-5
CASSLGGHYNSPLHF | TRBV7-9
CASSQGAGEDTQYF | TRBV23-1
CASSRYSGGADEQFF | TRBV5-4
CASSYSGQNYGYTF | TRBV6-5
CASSITAGTETQYF | TRBV6-5
CASRDSLLNTEAFF | TRBV27
CASSLGTGEYEQYF | TRBV7-9
CATSRNDPDRKNIQYF | TRBV15
CASSLGLLGASGNTIYF | TRBV13
CASTWVGGQPYGYTF | TRBV28
CASSLVGTGNTEAFF | TRBV7-9
CASSLAPATGQYF | TRBV7-6
CASSETRMWADTQYF | TRBV2
CASSLSWTEQFF | TRBV5-1
CATKVTGGYTF | TRBV6-5
CAISDREDIQYF | TRBV10-3
CASSPSGGAASTDTQYF | TRBV5-6
CASSLKRWTGGVEQYF | TRBV28
CASSLTAGEVETQYF | TRBV5-1
CSVAGQGRTDTQYF | TRBV29-1
CASSLGTGRGNTEAFF | TRBV9
CASSPGADNEKLFF | TRBV5-1
CASREPGYLGNTIYF | TRBV2
CASRRTGRPLGNQPQHF | TRBV7-2